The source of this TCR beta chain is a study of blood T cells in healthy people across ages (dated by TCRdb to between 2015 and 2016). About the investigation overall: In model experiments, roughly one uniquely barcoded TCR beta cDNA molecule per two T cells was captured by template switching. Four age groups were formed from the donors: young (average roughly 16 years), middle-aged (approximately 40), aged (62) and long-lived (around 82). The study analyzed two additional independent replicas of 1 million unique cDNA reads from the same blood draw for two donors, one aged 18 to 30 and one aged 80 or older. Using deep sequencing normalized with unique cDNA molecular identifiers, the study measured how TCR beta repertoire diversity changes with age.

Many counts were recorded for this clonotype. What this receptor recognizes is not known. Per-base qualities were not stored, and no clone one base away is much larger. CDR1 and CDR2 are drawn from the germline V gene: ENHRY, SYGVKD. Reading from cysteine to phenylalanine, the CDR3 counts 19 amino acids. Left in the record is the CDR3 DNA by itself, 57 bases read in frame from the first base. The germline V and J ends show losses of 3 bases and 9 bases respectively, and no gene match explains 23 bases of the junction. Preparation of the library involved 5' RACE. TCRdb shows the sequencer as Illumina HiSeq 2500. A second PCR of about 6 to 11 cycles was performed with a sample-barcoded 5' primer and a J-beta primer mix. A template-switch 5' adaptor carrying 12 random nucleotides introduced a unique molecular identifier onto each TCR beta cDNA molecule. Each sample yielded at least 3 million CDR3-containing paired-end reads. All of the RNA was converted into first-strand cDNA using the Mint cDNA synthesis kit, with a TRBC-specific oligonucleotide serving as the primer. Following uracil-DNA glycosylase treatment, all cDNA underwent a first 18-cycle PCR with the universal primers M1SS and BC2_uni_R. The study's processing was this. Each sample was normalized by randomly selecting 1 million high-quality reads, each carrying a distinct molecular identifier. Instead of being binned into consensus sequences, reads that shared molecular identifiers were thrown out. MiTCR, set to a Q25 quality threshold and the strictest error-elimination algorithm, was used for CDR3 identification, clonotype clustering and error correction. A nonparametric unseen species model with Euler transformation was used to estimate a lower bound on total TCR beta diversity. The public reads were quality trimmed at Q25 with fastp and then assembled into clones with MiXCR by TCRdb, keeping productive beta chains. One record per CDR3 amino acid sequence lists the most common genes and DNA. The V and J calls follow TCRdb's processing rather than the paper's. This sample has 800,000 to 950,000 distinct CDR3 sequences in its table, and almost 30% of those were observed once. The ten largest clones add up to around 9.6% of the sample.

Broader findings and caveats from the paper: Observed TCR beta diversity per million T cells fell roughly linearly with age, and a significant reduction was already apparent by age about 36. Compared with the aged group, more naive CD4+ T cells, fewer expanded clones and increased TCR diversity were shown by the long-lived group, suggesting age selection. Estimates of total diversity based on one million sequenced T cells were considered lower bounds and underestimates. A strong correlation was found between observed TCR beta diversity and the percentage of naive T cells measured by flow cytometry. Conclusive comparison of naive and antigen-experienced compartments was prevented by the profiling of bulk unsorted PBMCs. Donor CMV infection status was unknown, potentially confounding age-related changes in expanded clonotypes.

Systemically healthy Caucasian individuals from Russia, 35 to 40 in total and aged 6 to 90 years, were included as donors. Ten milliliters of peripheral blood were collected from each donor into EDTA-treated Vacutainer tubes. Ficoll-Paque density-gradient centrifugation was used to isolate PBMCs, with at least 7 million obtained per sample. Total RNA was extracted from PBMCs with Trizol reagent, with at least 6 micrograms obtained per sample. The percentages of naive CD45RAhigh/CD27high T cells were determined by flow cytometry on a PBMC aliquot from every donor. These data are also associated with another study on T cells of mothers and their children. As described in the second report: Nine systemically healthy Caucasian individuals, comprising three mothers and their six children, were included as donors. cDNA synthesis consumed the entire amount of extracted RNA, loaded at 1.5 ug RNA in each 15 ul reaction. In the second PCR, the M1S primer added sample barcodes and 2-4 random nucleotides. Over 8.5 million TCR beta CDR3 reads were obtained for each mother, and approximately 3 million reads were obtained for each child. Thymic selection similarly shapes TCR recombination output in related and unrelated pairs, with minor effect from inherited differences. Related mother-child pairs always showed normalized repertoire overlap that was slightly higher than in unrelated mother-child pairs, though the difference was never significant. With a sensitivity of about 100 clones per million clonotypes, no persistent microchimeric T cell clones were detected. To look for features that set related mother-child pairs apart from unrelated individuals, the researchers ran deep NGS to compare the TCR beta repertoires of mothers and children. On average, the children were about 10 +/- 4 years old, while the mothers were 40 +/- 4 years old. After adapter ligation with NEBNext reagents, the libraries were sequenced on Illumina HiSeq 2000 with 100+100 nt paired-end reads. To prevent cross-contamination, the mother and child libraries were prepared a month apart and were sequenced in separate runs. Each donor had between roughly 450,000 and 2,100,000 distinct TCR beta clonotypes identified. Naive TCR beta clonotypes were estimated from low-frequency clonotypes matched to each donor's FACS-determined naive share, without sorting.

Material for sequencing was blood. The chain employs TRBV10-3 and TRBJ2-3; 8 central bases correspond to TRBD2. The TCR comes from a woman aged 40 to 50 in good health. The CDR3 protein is CAISDYVDLRGANSGTQYF. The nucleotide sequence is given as TGTGCCATCAGTGACTATGTGGATTTGCGGGGGGCCAACTCCGGGACGCAGTATTTT.